The next 23 T cell receptor beta chains were all read from a single sample in a study of neurological immune-mediated disorders. One entry per CDR3 protein results from TCRdb running MiXCR on the 5' RACE reads. The repertoire holds 74,000 or so distinct CDR3 sequences, with approximately 9.4% as singletons. Sequencing was performed on PBMCs. These receptors were taken from a man in his fifties or sixties in good health.

At least ten counts were recorded for this clonotype. The CDR3 DNA reads as TGTGCCAGCTCACCACCGGAGGGTAGCTACAATGAGCAGTTCTTC. The encoded protein is CASSPPEGSYNEQFF. The rearrangement joins TRBV18 to TRBJ2-1; tentatively, D is TRBD2 (6 bases). Germline loops: CDR1 KGHSH, CDR2 LQKENI. The germline V and J ends were trimmed by 0 bases and 3 bases, with 9 bases remaining between them. The CDR3 has 15 amino acids.

The genes are TRBV20-1 and TRBJ2-1; TRBD2 matches 12 bases. The ends lost 6 bases at V and 7 bases at J; junction bases unmatched: 16. Germline CDR1 DFQATT, CDR2 SNEGSKA (reference sequence). The CDR3 totals 17 residues. The CDR3 DNA is TGCAGTGCCCTTCGGACTAGCGGGACCGACCGGGGTAATGAGCAGTTCTTC. Amino acid sequence: CSALRTSGTDRGNEQFF.

The chain carries TRBV5-6 and TRBJ2-1, with 8 bases lining up with TRBD2. The CDR3 covers 16 residues. The germline CDR1 and CDR2 sequences are SGHDT and YYEEEE. Here the CDR3 reads CATFTRAGGWYNEQFF. CDR3 nucleotide sequence: TGTGCGACCTTTACCCGGGCGGGAGGCTGGTACAATGAGCAGTTCTTC.

This clonotype was counted many times. The chain recombines TRBV7-2 with TRBJ2-1; maybe TRBD2 (6 bases). Trimming cost V 5 bases and J 7 bases, with 12 bases left between them. The germline V gene has CDR1 SGHTA and CDR2 FQGNSA. This CDR3 is built from 13 residues. Here the CDR3 DNA reads TGTGCCAGCAGCCCCTTCCGGGGGAATGAGCAGTTCTTC. Translation gives CASSPFRGNEQFF.

This clonotype has a count of ten or more. The chain is built from TRBV5-1 and TRBJ2-1; 9 nucleotides align to TRBD2. CDR3 length: 15 amino acids. Germline CDR1 and CDR2: SGHRS and YFSETQ. With 3 bases clipped from V and 3 bases from J, the junction kept 4 bases outside the gene matches. Here the CDR3 DNA reads TGCGCCAGCAGCTCTAGCGGGGCCATCTACAATGAGCAGTTCTTC. Translated: CASSSSGAIYNEQFF.

This clonotype was picked up many times. This chain joins TRBV20-1 and TRBJ1-4; 7 bases align to TRBD1. Germline CDR1 DFQATT, CDR2 SNEGSKA (reference sequence). The CDR3 is 11 amino acids. Trimming cost V 6 bases and J 11 bases; bases outside gene matches: 6. The CDR3 loop reads CSAPTGSKLFF. The DNA of the CDR3 is TGCAGTGCCCCGACAGGGTCGAAACTGTTTTTT.

This clonotype was found many times. This chain links TRBV7-6 with TRBJ1-4, with D tentatively TRBD1 (5 bases). The CDR3 loop spans 14 amino acids. Looked up from germline, CDR1 is SGHVS and CDR2 is FNYEAQ. Between the trimmed V and J ends, which lost 4 bases and 8 bases, there was a span of 14 bases. In DNA form, the CDR3 reads TGTGCCAGCAGCTCAACCGGGGGTGGGGAAAAACTGTTTTTT. Its protein product is CASSSTGGGEKLFF.

This clonotype was found many times. This chain's CDR3 is CSAREGGSPQHF. The CDR3 DNA follows: TGCAGTGCTAGAGAGGGAGGGTCCCCCCAGCATTTT. The rearrangement joins TRBV20-1 to TRBJ1-5; D call uncertain. The CDR3 length is 12 residues. Germline CDR1 reads DFQATT; CDR2 reads SNEGSKA (reference sequence). Trimming took 0 bases from V and 10 from J, leaving 10 bases between them.

In its sample, this clonotype was seen many times. The V call is TRBV29-1, the J call TRBJ2-7; 9 bases line up with TRBD1. Germline lookup yields CDR1 SQVTM and CDR2 ANQGSEA. The CDR3 is 15 amino acids. V shed 1 base and J 5 bases; nucleotides not matched to a gene: 9. CDR3 amino acids: CSVEVFGTGKNEQYF. The CDR3 DNA reads as TGCAGCGTTGAAGTTTTCGGGACAGGGAAAAACGAGCAGTACTTC.

This clonotype was observed at least ten times. The chain has TRBV21-1 and TRBJ2-2; TRBD1 reflects the table's D call only, with no check against the DNA. TRBV21-1 is given as a pseudogene. The CDR3 totals 20 residues. The CDR3 nucleotides read TGTGCCAGCAGCCGACCCAAGGCGTTGAGGGGGCGCGCGGACACCGGGGAGCTGTTTTTT. It codes for CASSRPKALRGRADTGELFF.

Ten or more counts support this clonotype. CDR3 bases: TGTGCCAGCAATCCCACAGGGGGCTTAGAGACCCAGTACTTC. This sequence encodes CASNPTGGLETQYF. The rearrangement links TRBV27 to TRBJ2-5; 9 bases match TRBD1. Germline V gene sequence: CDR1 MNHEY, CDR2 SMNVEV (reference sequence). This CDR3 spans 14 amino acids. V was clipped by 7 bases and J by 4 bases; unmatched bases: 7.

The rearrangement uses TRBV5-1 and TRBJ2-7; D gene unclear. CDR3 length: 15 amino acids. The germline V gene encodes CDR1 SGHRS and CDR2 YFSETQ. The V end lost 3 bases, the J end lost 2 bases, and 15 bases lay between the germline ends. As DNA, the CDR3 is TGCGCCAGCAGCTCCCCCTATGACTGGACCTACGAGCAGTACTTC. Residues: CASSSPYDWTYEQYF.

This rearrangement joins TRBV29-1 to TRBJ2-1; 10 bases match TRBD2. The CDR3 spans 15 residues. J lost 0 bases, V lost 6 bases, and 5 bases had no gene match. CDR1 and CDR2 from the germline V gene are SQVTM and ANQGSEA. CDR3 nucleotides: TGCAGCGTCGTAAGACTAGCGGGCTCCTACAATGAGCAGTTCTTC. It yields the protein CSVVRLAGSYNEQFF.

This clonotype was seen at least ten times. This chain uses TRBV28 with TRBJ2-3; 10 bases align to TRBD2. Germline values: CDR1 MDHEN, CDR2 SYDVKM. The CDR3 contains 16 residues. V shed 2 bases and J 2 bases; nucleotides not matched to a gene: 4. CDR3 sequence reads: CASSLITSGNTDTQYF. DNA of the CDR3: TGTGCCAGCAGTTTAATAACTAGCGGGAACACAGATACGCAGTATTTT.

This clonotype was recorded many times. The chain employs TRBV12-3 or TRBV12-4 and TRBJ1-2; weak D call: TRBD1 (5 bases). V dropped 3 bases and J dropped 10 bases, with 15 bases sitting between them. This CDR3 has 13 amino acids. CDR3 coding DNA: TGTGCCAGCAGTTTGGGGGGGTGGAATGACTACACCTTC. This gives the protein CASSLGGWNDYTF.

This clonotype was observed many times. The chain has TRBV5-6 and TRBJ1-1; possibly TRBD1 for D (5 bases). The V end lost 4 bases, the J end lost 11 bases, and 18 bases lay between the germline ends. The germline V gene has CDR1 SGHDT and CDR2 YYEEEE. The CDR3 sequence is 13 residues long. This CDR3 reads CASSPWRTGGAFF. The CDR3 nucleotides read TGTGCCAGCAGCCCTTGGAGAACAGGAGGGGCTTTCTTT.

The rearrangement joins TRBV5-1 to TRBJ2-3; TRBD2 matches 12 bases. The trim removed 5 bases at V and 6 bases at J, leaving 13 bases unmatched. The CDR3 contains 17 residues. Germline V gene data show CDR1 as SGHRS and CDR2 as YFSETQ. In DNA form, the CDR3 reads TGCGCCAGCAGTCATGATCCGACTAGCGGGGGAGGGGATACGCAGTATTTT. Protein sequence: CASSHDPTSGGGDTQYF.

Many counts were recorded for this clonotype. This chain's CDR3 is CASSPGTRIGTDTQYF. In DNA, the CDR3 is TGCGCCAGCAGCCCGGGGACTAGAATTGGCACAGATACGCAGTATTTT. The chain uses TRBV5-1 and TRBJ2-3; 8 bases are shared with TRBD2. Germline CDR1 reads SGHRS; CDR2 reads YFSETQ. The J segment lost 1 base and the V segment lost 4 bases, leaving 8 bases of the junction unmatched. The CDR3 spans 16 residues.

This clonotype was picked up many times. The rearrangement links TRBV7-9 to TRBJ2-3; D is perhaps TRBD1 or TRBD2 (5 bases each). The V gene's germline CDR1 is SEHNR and CDR2 FQNEAQ (reference sequence). V lost 5 bases and J 6 bases, leaving 15 bases between the germline ends. The CDR3 is made up of 14 amino acids. CDR3: CASSPRTGRDTQYF. The CDR3 DNA follows: TGTGCCAGCAGCCCGCGGACGGGGCGGGATACGCAGTATTTT.

The table lists this clonotype with many counts. The V and J genes are TRBV15 and TRBJ2-7; tentatively, D is TRBD1 or TRBD2 (6 bases each). Germline lookup yields CDR1 LNHNV and CDR2 YYDKDF (reference sequence). V was pared by 0 bases and J by 9 bases, with 21 bases between. The CDR3 covers 16 residues. DNA for the CDR3: TGTGCCACCAGCAGAGATTTGGCCAGGGGAGGAGGTTTGCAGTACTTC. Residues: CATSRDLARGGGLQYF.

In this sample, this clonotype turned up many times. This chain uses TRBV19 with TRBJ2-1; D not certain. Germline V gene lookup returns CDR1 LNHDA and CDR2 SQIVND (reference sequence). The V and J ends lost 4 bases and 5 bases respectively, with 3 bases between them. This CDR3 has 11 amino acids. CDR3 loop: CASSTDNEQFF. DNA of the CDR3: TGTGCCAGTAGTACTGACAATGAGCAGTTCTTC.

This sequence joins TRBV9 and TRBJ2-2, with D tentatively TRBD1 (6 bases). The CDR3 loop spans 14 amino acids. V dropped 8 bases and J dropped 5 bases, with 16 bases sitting between them. Germline lookup yields CDR1 SGDLS and CDR2 YYNGEE. The CDR3 nucleotides read TGTGCCAGGTGGGACAACCGGGTAACCGGGGAGCTGTTTTTT. Its protein product is CARWDNRVTGELFF.

This clonotype was picked up many times. The V call is TRBV28, the J call TRBJ1-3; tentatively, D is TRBD1 (5 bases). Germline lookup yields CDR1 MDHEN and CDR2 SYDVKM. This CDR3 is built from 14 residues. V was trimmed by 2 bases and J by 3 bases, leaving 8 bases between them. The chain's CDR3 is CASSLVQGGNTIYF. DNA for the CDR3: TGTGCCAGCAGTTTAGTCCAGGGTGGAAACACCATATATTTT.